The 18 T cell receptor beta chains listed next were all sequenced from one sample in a study of T cells in Graves' hyperthyroidism and ophthalmopathy. Amplified TCR beta CDR3 regions derived from RNA transcripts. With the HTBI primer set, the TCR CDR3 went through a first round of RT-PCR. TCRdb re-derived calls from the multiplex PCR reads in MiXCR, one entry per CDR3 protein. This table has nearly 110,000 distinct CDR3 sequences, about 16% appearing once. Source material: blood. The receptors were sampled from a woman aged 50 to 60 with Graves' hyperthyroidism.

The table lists this clonotype with a few counts. The final CDR3 position lacks the conserved phenylalanine or tryptophan, pointing to a likely read error. The chain combines TRBV4-1 with TRBJ2-2; the D gene is possibly TRBD1 (5 bases). This CDR3 is 14 amino acids long. In germline, CDR1 is MGHRA, CDR2 YSYEKL. Trimming pared 5 bases from V and 5 bases from J, leaving 12 bases between. CDR3 protein: CASSINRGTGELFL. The CDR3, as DNA: TGCGCCAGCAGCATAAATAGGGGAACCGGGGAGCTGTTTCTT.

Ten or more counts support this clonotype. V gene TRBV4-1 combines with J gene TRBJ2-3; D might be TRBD1 (7 bases). The CDR3 runs to 16 residues. V dropped 0 bases and J dropped 8 bases, with 18 bases sitting between them. Per the germline V gene, CDR1 is MGHRA and CDR2 is YSYEKL. CDR3 bases: TGCGCCAGCAGCCAAGATAGGGCAGGGGGGAAACCTACGCAGTATTTT. This sequence encodes CASSQDRAGGKPTQYF.

This clonotype came up many times. This chain uses TRBV20-1 with TRBJ1-1; D is ambiguous. The germline V gene has CDR1 DFQATT and CDR2 SNEGSKA (reference sequence). The CDR3 sequence is 14 residues long. Trimming removed 0 bases from V and 2 bases from J, with 10 bases in between. As DNA, the CDR3 is TGCAGTGCTAGAGATCCTAGGGATAACACTGAAGCTTTCTTT. Residues: CSARDPRDNTEAFF.

This clonotype was recorded many times. V usage is TRBV20-1 and J usage is TRBJ2-4, with TRBD1 as a possible D gene (8 bases). The CDR3 covers 15 residues. V was trimmed by 3 bases and J by 9 bases, leaving 21 bases between them. CDR1 is DFQATT, CDR2 SNEGSKA, per germline (reference sequence). The CDR3 bases are TGCAGTGCTAGGGACTACAGGGGGGGCATTAGCATTCAGTACTTC. Translating it yields CSARDYRGGISIQYF.

This clonotype was counted at least ten times. The J gene is TRBJ2-2, the V gene TRBV9; 12 bases are shared with TRBD2. After removal of 0 bases from V and 6 bases from J, the junction contained 3 bases not matched to a gene. Germline CDR1 reads SGDLS; CDR2 reads YYNGEE. The CDR3 has 16 amino acids. The CDR3 protein is CASSVVTSGSSGELFF. The CDR3 DNA is TGTGCCAGCAGCGTAGTGACTAGCGGGAGCTCCGGGGAGCTGTTTTTT.

At least ten counts were recorded for this clonotype. The genes are TRBV5-6 and TRBJ1-1, with D hard to call. V was pared by 4 bases and J by 4 bases, with 14 bases between. CDR3 size: 14 residues. Per the germline V gene, CDR1 is SGHDT and CDR2 is YYEEEE. The DNA of the CDR3 is TGTGCCAGCAGCGAAGGGATCGGCGGCACTGAAGCTTTCTTT. Amino acid sequence: CASSEGIGGTEAFF.

This clonotype was detected ten times or more. The chain links TRBV5-6 to TRBJ2-7; no clear D. This CDR3 spans 12 amino acids. Trimming left V 1 base short and J 0 bases short, with 2 bases between. Germline V gene sequence: CDR1 SGHDT, CDR2 YYEEEE. The CDR3 spells CASSLISYEQYF. Here the CDR3 DNA reads TGTGCCAGCAGCTTGATCTCCTACGAGCAGTACTTC.

At least ten counts were recorded for this clonotype. The chain employs TRBV28 and TRBJ1-4, with D perhaps matching TRBD1 (6 bases). Looked up from germline, CDR1 is MDHEN and CDR2 is SYDVKM. The CDR3 consists of 13 residues. The ends were cut back, 7 bases at V and 2 bases at J, with 8 bases in the middle. The CDR3 region has the DNA TGTGCCAGCAAGGGACACACTAATGAAAAACTGTTTTTT. This encodes CASKGHTNEKLFF. The full variable domain, its missing parts supplied by reference TRBV28 and TRBJ1-4, is DVKVTQSSRYLVKRTGEKVFLECVQDMDHENMFWYRQDPGLGLRLIYFSYDVKMKEKGDIPEGYSVSREKKERFSLILESASTNQTSMYLCASKGHTNEKLFFGSGTQLSVL.

This chain joins TRBV10-3 and TRBJ2-2; D is undetermined. Between the trimmed V and J ends, which lost 4 bases and 1 base, there was a span of 13 bases. This CDR3 spans 16 amino acids. Germline loops: CDR1 ENHRY, CDR2 SYGVKD. CDR3 in DNA: TGTGCCATCAGTGGAGCCATGGACCTGAACACCGGGGAGCTGTTTTTT. Translation: CAISGAMDLNTGELFF.

J is TRBJ2-5 and V is TRBV28; 10 nucleotides match TRBD2. Trimming took 5 bases from V and 1 from J; bases not matched to a gene: 4. CDR1 is MDHEN and CDR2 is SYDVKM in the germline V gene. The length of the CDR3 is 15 residues. The CDR3 sequence: CASSPRTSGQETQYF. The CDR3, as DNA: TGTGCCAGCAGTCCCCGGACTAGCGGCCAAGAGACCCAGTACTTC.

This chain's CDR3 is CASSLLTSGVHEQFF. CDR3 DNA sequence: TGTGCCAGCAGCTTACTAACTAGCGGGGTCCATGAGCAGTTCTTC. V is TRBV7-2 and J is TRBJ2-1; 10 bases fit TRBD2. The CDR3 runs to 15 residues. Germline V CDR1 and CDR2: SGHTA, FQGNSA. V lost 2 bases, J lost 8 bases, and 6 bases stayed unmatched.

This clonotype was counted ten times or more. The chain recombines TRBV20-1 with TRBJ2-3, with D tentatively TRBD1 or TRBD2 (5 bases each). Trimming took 6 bases from V and 0 from J, leaving 19 bases between them. The CDR3 length is 16 residues. In germline, CDR1 is DFQATT, CDR2 SNEGSKA (reference sequence). CDR3 sequence: CSAAISGPLSTDTQYF. CDR3 in DNA: TGCAGTGCCGCAATCTCGGGACCCTTAAGCACAGATACGCAGTATTTT.

The rearrangement uses TRBV29-1 and TRBJ2-2; weak D call: TRBD2 (6 bases). CDR3 size: 14 residues. Germline loops: CDR1 SQVTM, CDR2 ANQGSEA. The V end was cut by 7 bases, the J end by 6 bases, with 18 bases between. The CDR3 protein is CSASPPGDAGELFF. Written as DNA, the CDR3 is TGCAGCGCATCCCCACCGGGAGATGCCGGGGAGCTGTTTTTT.

The chain is built from TRBV6-2 or TRBV6-3 and TRBJ2-1, with TRBD2 matching 11 bases. Unmatched junction bases numbered 6, after V lost 7 bases and J lost 4 bases. The CDR3 is 15 amino acids. From germline, CDR1 is MNHEY and CDR2 SVGEGT. The DNA for the CDR3 is TGTGCCAGCACCGCCGGGACTAGCGGTTACAATGAGCAGTTCTTC. It encodes CASTAGTSGYNEQFF.

This clonotype was found many times. V is TRBV6-1 and J is TRBJ2-2; TRBD2 aligns across 10 bases. The CDR3 extends over 18 amino acids. V lost 5 bases to trimming and J lost 2 bases; unmatched junction nucleotides: 11. In germline, CDR1 is MNHNS, CDR2 SASEGT. The CDR3 DNA is TGTGCCAGCAGTTCCCAGGAGGGACTAGCGCTTAACACCGGGGAGCTGTTTTTT. Translation: CASSSQEGLALNTGELFF.

As concerns this clonotype: This could be a read error, since a much larger clone is one nucleotide away. This chain links TRBV18 with TRBJ2-3, with D uncertain. CDR3 length equals 15 residues. Per germline, CDR1 KGHSH and CDR2 LQKENI. Here the CDR3 DNA reads TGTGCCAGTTCACCAACACTCGACCGCACAGATACGCGGTATTTT. Amino acids: CASSPTLDRTDTRYF.

Ten or more counts support this clonotype. The chain employs TRBV7-6 and TRBJ2-3; TRBD2 matches at 13 bases. CDR1 is SGHVS and CDR2 is FNYEAQ in the germline V gene. With 4 bases clipped from V and 7 bases from J, the junction kept 8 bases outside the gene matches. This CDR3 region has 16 residues. CDR3 nucleotides: TGTGCCAGCAGCTCCTTACTAGCGGGAGGGCCCAATACGCAGTATTTT. Its protein product is CASSSLLAGGPNTQYF.

The chain combines TRBV29-1 with TRBJ2-4; D is possibly TRBD1 (5 bases). The CDR3 is 11 residues long. V was pared by 4 bases and J by 8 bases, with 9 bases between. Germline CDR1 reads SQVTM; CDR2 reads ANQGSEA. In DNA, the CDR3 is TGCAGCGTTGCAGGGTATGACATTCAGTACTTC. The encoded protein is CSVAGYDIQYF.